This T cell receptor (beta chain) was documented in a study of cytomegalovirus exposure and HLA in healthy donors. Study-level information: The 120 validation repertoires were produced on the same platform as the roughly 670 repertoires of the first cohort. This was reported in a later analysis. The study, taken as a whole, reports: It was reported that the classifier diagnosed cytomegalovirus status with high specificity and sensitivity in both the original and validation cohorts.

Comment on this clone: The target antigen is unknown.

Profiled with immunoSEQ multiplex PCR; TCRdb holds only in-frame clones, not every one. Here the sample spans about 140,000 clones, about nine tenths being singletons. The V segment lost 1 base and the J segment 2 bases; nucleotides outside the gene matches: 8. CDR1 is MGHRA, CDR2 YSYEKL, per germline. The CDR3 has 16 amino acids. The donors were members of the validation cohort, which comprised 120 subjects and was separate from the first cohort of 670 or so subjects. The V and J genes are TRBV4-1 and TRBJ2-7; the match to TRBD2 covers 7 bases. Sequencing was performed on PBMCs. The source of this sequence is a man aged 18 to 30 in good health and CMV-seropositive. This CDR3 is CASSQVNEGGPYEQYF. The CDR3 DNA reads as TGCGCCAGCAGCCAAGTCAATGAGGGAGGGCCCTACGAGCAGTACTTC.